The clone carrying this TCR beta chain was seen at least ten times. The sample belongs to a study of identical twins. From the 5' RACE reads, TCRdb called clonotypes with MiXCR, one entry per CDR3 protein. The data hold some 660,000 distinct CDR3 sequences, with roughly 8% observed a single time. Germline V CDR1 and CDR2: SGHTA, FQGNSA. The CDR3 extends over 14 amino acids. V lost 2 bases and J lost 2, with 8 bases in between. Another study also made use of these data, one on yellow fever vaccine responses in identical twins.

Sample: PBMCs. This receptor was identified in a young woman in good health. This chain connects TRBV7-2 to TRBJ2-3, with D perhaps TRBD1 or TRBD2 (6 bases each). The CDR3 DNA reads TGTGCCAGCAGCTTAAGGGGGGCCACAGATACGCAGTATTTT. Protein sequence: CASSLRGATDTQYF.